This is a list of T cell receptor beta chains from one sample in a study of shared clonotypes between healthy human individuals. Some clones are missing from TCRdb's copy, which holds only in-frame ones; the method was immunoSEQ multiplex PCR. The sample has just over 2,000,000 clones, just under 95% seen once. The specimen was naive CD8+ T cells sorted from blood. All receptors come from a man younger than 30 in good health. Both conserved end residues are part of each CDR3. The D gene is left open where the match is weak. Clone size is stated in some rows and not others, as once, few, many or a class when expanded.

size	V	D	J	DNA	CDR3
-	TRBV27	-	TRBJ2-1	TGTGCCAGCAGTGAGACTAGTTACAATGAGCAGTTCTTC	CASSETSYNEQFF
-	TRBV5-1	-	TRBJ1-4	TGCGCCAGCAGCTTGAACAAGGGGGGAAATGAAAAACTGTTTTTT	CASSLNKGGNEKLFF
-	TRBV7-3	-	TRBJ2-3	TGTGCCAGCAGCTTTTCAGTAGCAGATACGCAGTATTTT	CASSFSVADTQYF
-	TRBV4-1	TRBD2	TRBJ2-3	TGCGCCAGCAGCCCGTTAGCGGGAGGCCTGGACGGGCAGTATTTT	CASSPLAGGLDGQYF
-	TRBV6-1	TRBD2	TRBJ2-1	TGTGCCAGCAGTCCTCTAGCGGGGAATGGCAATGAGCAGTTCTTC	CASSPLAGNGNEQFF
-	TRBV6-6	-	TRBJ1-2	TGTGCCAGCAGCCCGACAGGAATTACAGCTAACTATGGCTACACCTTC	CASSPTGITANYGYTF
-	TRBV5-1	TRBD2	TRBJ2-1	TGCGCCAGCACCCCGACTAGCGGGGCGAACAATGAGCAGTTCTTC	CASTPTSGANNEQFF
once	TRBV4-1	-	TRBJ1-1	TGCGCCAGCAGCCAAGATCCCTCAATCAGGACTGAAGCTTTCTTT	CASSQDPSIRTEAFF
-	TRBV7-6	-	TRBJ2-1	TGTGCCAGCAGCTCCAGCGGACGCTACGATGAGCAGTTCTTC	CASSSSGRYDEQFF
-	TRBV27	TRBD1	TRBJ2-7	TGTGCCAGCAGTTTATTCGGACAGGGGTGGGGGACTACCTACGAGCAGTACTTC	CASSLFGQGWGTTYEQYF
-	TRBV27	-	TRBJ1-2	TGTGCCAGCAGTACATCCCCCCCGTCGGCGGAATATGGCTACACCTTC	CASSTSPPSAEYGYTF
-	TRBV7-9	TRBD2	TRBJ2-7	TGTGCCAGCAGCTTAGGGCCAGGGAGGGATGGGTCCTACGAGCAGTACTTC	CASSLGPGRDGSYEQYF
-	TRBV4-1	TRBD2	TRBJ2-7	TGCGCCAGCAGCCAAGGGGCTAGCGGGGCCTACGAGCAGTACTTC	CASSQGASGAYEQYF
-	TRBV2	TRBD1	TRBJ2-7	TGTGCCAGCCATGGACAGGCCTACGAGCAGTACTTC	CASHGQAYEQYF
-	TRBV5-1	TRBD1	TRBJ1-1	TGCGCCAGCAGCTTGGCCACAGGGGGCAGGACTGAAGCTTTCTTT	CASSLATGGRTEAFF
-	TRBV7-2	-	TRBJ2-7	TGTGCCAGCAGCTTAGGGGCCCCAAGCTCCTACGAGCAGTACTTC	CASSLGAPSSYEQYF
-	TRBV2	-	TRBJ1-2	TGTGCCAGCAGATCAGGGGCGAGCTATGGCTACACCTTC	CASRSGASYGYTF
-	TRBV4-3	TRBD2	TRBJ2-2	TGCGCCAGCAGCCAAGGGACTAGCAGCCCGAACACCGGGGAGCTGTTTTTT	CASSQGTSSPNTGELFF
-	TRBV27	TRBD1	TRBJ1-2	TGTGCCAGCAGTTTGGACAGGGACTATGGCTACACCTTC	CASSLDRDYGYTF
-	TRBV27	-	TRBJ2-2	TGTGCCAGCAGCCTGGTGGGGGTCCCCGGGGAGCTGTTTTTT	CASSLVGVPGELFF
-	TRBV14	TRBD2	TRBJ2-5	TGTGCCAGCAGCCAAGGACTAGCTGGGCAAGAGACCCAGTACTTC	CASSQGLAGQETQYF
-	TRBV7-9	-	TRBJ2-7	TGTGCCAGCAGCTTATCTCAGGGGAGCCGGTACGAGCAGTACTTC	CASSLSQGSRYEQYF